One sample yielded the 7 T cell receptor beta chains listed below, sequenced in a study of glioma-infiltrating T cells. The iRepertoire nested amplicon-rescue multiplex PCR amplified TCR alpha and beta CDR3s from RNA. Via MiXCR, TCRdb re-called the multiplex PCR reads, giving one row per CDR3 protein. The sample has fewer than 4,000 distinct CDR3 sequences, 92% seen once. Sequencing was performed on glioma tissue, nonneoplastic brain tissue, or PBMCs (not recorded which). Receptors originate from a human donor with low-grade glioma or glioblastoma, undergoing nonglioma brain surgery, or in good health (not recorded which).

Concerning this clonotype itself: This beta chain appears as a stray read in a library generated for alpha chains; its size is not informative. The CDR3 nucleotides are TGTGCCAGCCGGGGGACAGTCCCCTACAATGAGCAGTTCTTC. It translates to CASRGTVPYNEQFF. This chain connects TRBV6-6 to TRBJ2-1; tentative D call: TRBD1 (7 bases). The CDR3 length is 14 residues. V was shortened by 8 bases and J by 2 bases, with 13 bases between the two germline ends. Germline CDR1 reads MNHNY; CDR2 reads SVGAGI (reference sequence).

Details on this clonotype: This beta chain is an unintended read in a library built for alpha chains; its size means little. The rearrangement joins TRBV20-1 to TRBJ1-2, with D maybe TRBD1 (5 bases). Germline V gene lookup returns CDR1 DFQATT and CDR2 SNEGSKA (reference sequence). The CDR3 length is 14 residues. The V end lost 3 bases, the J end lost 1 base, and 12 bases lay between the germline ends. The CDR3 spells CSASVQGDNYGYTF. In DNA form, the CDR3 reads TGCAGTGCTAGCGTGCAGGGAGATAACTATGGCTACACCTTC.

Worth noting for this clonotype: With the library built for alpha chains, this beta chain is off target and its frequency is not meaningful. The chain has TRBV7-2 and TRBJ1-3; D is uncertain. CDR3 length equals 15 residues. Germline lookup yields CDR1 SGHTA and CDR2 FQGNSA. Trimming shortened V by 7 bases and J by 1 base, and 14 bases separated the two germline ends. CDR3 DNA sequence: TGTGCCAGCACCCGAAGTGCGGGGTCTGGAAACACCATATATTTT. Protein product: CASTRSAGSGNTIYF.

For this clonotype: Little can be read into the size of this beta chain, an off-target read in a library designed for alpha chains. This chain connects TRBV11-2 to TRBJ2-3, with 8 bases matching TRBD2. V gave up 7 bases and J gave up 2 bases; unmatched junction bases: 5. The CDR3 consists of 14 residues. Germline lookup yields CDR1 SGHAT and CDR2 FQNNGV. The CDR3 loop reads CASTRLAHTDTQYF. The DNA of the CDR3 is TGTGCCAGCACCCGACTAGCGCACACAGATACGCAGTATTTT.

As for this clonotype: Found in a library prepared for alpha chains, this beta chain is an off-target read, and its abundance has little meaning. CDR3 DNA sequence: TGTGCCAGCAGTTACGATAGAAAAGAGACCCAGTACTTC. It is translated as CASSYDRKETQYF. The rearrangement joins TRBV6-2 or TRBV6-3 to TRBJ2-5, with D hard to call. CDR1 and CDR2 (germline): MNHEY, SVGEGT. This CDR3 has 13 amino acids. Deletions cut 2 bases from V and 3 bases from J, with 7 bases between.

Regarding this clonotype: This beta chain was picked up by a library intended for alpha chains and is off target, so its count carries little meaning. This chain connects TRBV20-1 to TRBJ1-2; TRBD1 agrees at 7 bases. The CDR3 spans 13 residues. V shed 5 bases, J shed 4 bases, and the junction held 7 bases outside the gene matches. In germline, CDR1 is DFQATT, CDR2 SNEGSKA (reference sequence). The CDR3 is CSAEKGGGYGYTF. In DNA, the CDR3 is TGCAGTGCTGAAAAAGGGGGCGGCTATGGCTACACCTTC.

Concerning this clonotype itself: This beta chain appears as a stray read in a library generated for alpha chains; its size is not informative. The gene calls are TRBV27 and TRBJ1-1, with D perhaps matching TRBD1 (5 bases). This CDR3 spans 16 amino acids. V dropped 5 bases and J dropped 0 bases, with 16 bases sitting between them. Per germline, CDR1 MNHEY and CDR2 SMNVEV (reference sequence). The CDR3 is CASSPPREGMNTEAFF. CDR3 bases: TGTGCCAGCAGTCCCCCCAGGGAGGGGATGAACACTGAAGCTTTCTTT.